This T cell receptor beta chain was found in a study of blood T cell repertoires in COVID-19. V lost 7 bases and J lost 14; bases outside the gene matches: 12. The CDR3 runs to 12 residues. CDR1 is MNHEY and CDR2 is SVGAGI in the germline V gene. The protocol was immunoSEQ multiplex PCR, while the TCRdb copy is restricted to in-frame clones and leaves out a portion. The sample records under 95,000 clones, around nine tenths being singletons. This TCR was recovered from a man between 35 and 55 years old with acute or convalescent COVID-19. This chain joins TRBV6-5 and TRBJ1-2; 8 bases are shared with TRBD1. The sample consisted of peripheral blood. CDR3 protein: CASTSSDRVYTF. In DNA form, the CDR3 reads TGTGCCAGCACGTCGTCGGACAGGGTGTATACCTTC.